The 14 T cell receptor beta chains below all came from one sample that was sequenced in a study of shared clonotypes between healthy human individuals. The assay was immunoSEQ multiplex PCR, and TCRdb's table has in-frame clones only and misses some. The table lists roughly 490,000 clones, approximately 79% of them singletons. Source material: PBMCs. The receptors stem from a middle-aged woman in good health. Some clones in this sample may be carry-over from other donors' samples.

In this sample, this clone turned up once. This chain connects TRBV15 to TRBJ2-1; 11 nucleotides agree with TRBD2. The trim removed 0 bases at V and 8 bases at J, leaving 3 bases unmatched. The CDR3 is 15 amino acids. CDR1 LNHNV and CDR2 YYDKDF come from the germline V gene (reference sequence). The CDR3 DNA follows: TGTGCCACCAGCAGAGACCTGGGACTAGCGGATGAGCAGTTCTTC. It specifies CATSRDLGLADEQFF.

The chain has TRBV28 and TRBJ1-2; 8 nucleotides align to TRBD1. The germline V gene has CDR1 MDHEN and CDR2 SYDVKM. Trimming cost V 2 bases and J 7 bases; bases outside gene matches: 15. The CDR3 runs 17 residues. CDR3 nucleotide sequence: TGTGCCAGCAGTTTAAGGTCCGCAGGGGGCGGAAATTCTGGCTACACCTTC. This encodes CASSLRSAGGGNSGYTF.

V and J are TRBV6-5 and TRBJ2-3; D possibly matches TRBD1 or TRBD2 (5 bases each). This CDR3 has 15 amino acids. Trimming stripped 5 bases from V and 0 bases from J, with 12 bases between. Germline V CDR1 and CDR2: MNHEY, SVGAGI. CDR3 amino acids: CASSQRDPSTDTQYF. The CDR3, as DNA: TGTGCCAGCAGTCAGAGGGACCCTAGCACAGATACGCAGTATTTT.

The chain has TRBV6-5 and TRBJ2-7, with TRBD2 matching 7 bases. Germline CDR1 MNHEY, CDR2 SVGAGI. V lost 6 bases and J lost 6; bases outside the gene matches: 14. The CDR3 totals 15 residues. The CDR3 DNA is TGTGCCAGCAGGCCCGCCCGGCGGGAGAGGAGCGAGCAGTACTTC. Its protein product is CASRPARRERSEQYF.

With regard to this clone: Other DNA sequences in the sample encode the same CDR3. The gene calls are TRBV5-1 and TRBJ1-3; no firm D call. The V end was cut by 0 bases, the J end by 3 bases, with 13 bases between. The CDR3 length is 16 residues. The V gene's germline CDR1 is SGHRS and CDR2 YFSETQ. CDR3 nucleotide sequence: TGCGCCAGCAGCTTGGGTGGAACCGGGAGTGGAAACACCATATATTTT. It yields the protein CASSLGGTGSGNTIYF.

The chain uses TRBV11-2 and TRBJ1-5; D is undetermined. With 3 bases removed from V and 2 bases from J, the gap between germline ends came to 11 bases. CDR3 length equals 15 residues. Germline V CDR1 and CDR2: SGHAT, FQNNGV. The CDR3 nucleotides are TGTGCCAGCAGCTTTTTCGGGATGGGCAATCAGCCCCAGCATTTT. Its protein product is CASSFFGMGNQPQHF.

This clone showed up just once. The J gene is TRBJ1-3, the V gene TRBV19; D not certain. V was clipped by 7 bases and J by 4 bases, with 11 bases between them. This CDR3 has 13 amino acids. Germline V gene lookup returns CDR1 LNHDA and CDR2 SQIVND (reference sequence). The CDR3 reads CASNSRSGNTIYF. The CDR3 DNA is TGTGCCAGTAATTCAAGGTCCGGAAACACCATATATTTT.

The rearrangement joins TRBV7-9 to TRBJ2-3; 12 positions agree with TRBD2. V dropped 3 bases and J dropped 0; count of bases not matched to a gene: 10. The CDR3 runs 19 residues. CDR1 SEHNR and CDR2 FQNEAQ come from the germline V gene (reference sequence). The CDR3 is CASSFERTLAGGSTDTQYF. In DNA, the CDR3 is TGTGCCAGCAGCTTCGAACGGACGCTAGCGGGAGGGAGCACAGATACGCAGTATTTT.

V gene TRBV7-2 combines with J gene TRBJ2-1; the D gene is possibly TRBD2 (5 bases). The CDR3 spans 14 residues. CDR1 and CDR2 from the germline V gene are SGHTA and FQGNSA. With 6 bases removed from V and 5 bases from J, the gap between germline ends came to 14 bases. The CDR3 nucleotides are TGTGCCAGCAGTCCGAGCGGAAACAACAATGAGCAGTTCTTC. Translated, it gives CASSPSGNNNEQFF.

The J gene is TRBJ2-6, the V gene TRBV5-1; no clear D gene. The CDR3 totals 15 residues. Per germline, CDR1 SGHRS and CDR2 YFSETQ. Trimming took 2 bases from V and 2 from J, leaving 8 bases between them. CDR3 coding DNA: TGCGCCAGCAGCTTAGATAGGACTGGGGCCAACGTCCTGACTTTC. It is translated as CASSLDRTGANVLTF.

This sequence joins TRBV7-8 and TRBJ2-1, with D maybe TRBD2 (6 bases). The ends were cut back, 1 base at V and 4 bases at J, with 14 bases in the middle. CDR1 and CDR2 (germline): SGHVS, FQNEAQ. CDR3 length: 16 residues. Written as DNA, the CDR3 is TGTGCCAGCAGCTTAGATGCGGGACTGTTGTACAATGAGCAGTTCTTC. It specifies CASSLDAGLLYNEQFF.

This chain links TRBV4-2 with TRBJ2-1, with D uncertain. The V end lost 2 bases, the J end lost 5 bases, and 7 bases lay between the germline ends. CDR1 LGHNA and CDR2 YNFKEQ come from the germline V gene. The length of the CDR3 is 13 residues. CDR3 protein: CASSQPRDNEQFF. The CDR3 DNA sequence: TGTGCCAGCAGCCAACCTAGGGACAATGAGCAGTTCTTC.

This clone has a handful of counts. CDR3 sequence: CAWSEAGGWETQYF. The CDR3 nucleotides read TGTGCCTGGAGTGAGGCAGGGGGATGGGAGACCCAGTACTTC. The V call is TRBV30, the J call TRBJ2-5; 7 positions agree with TRBD1. V shed 1 base, J shed 5 bases, and the junction held 7 bases outside the gene matches. From germline, CDR1 is GTSNPN and CDR2 SVGIG (reference sequence). The CDR3 is made up of 14 amino acids.

This clone has a handful of counts. This chain joins TRBV7-9 and TRBJ1-4, with 7 positions matching TRBD1. J lost 8 bases, V lost 7 bases, and 13 bases had no gene match. The germline CDR1 and CDR2 sequences are SEHNR and FQNEAQ (reference sequence). The CDR3 runs to 15 residues. Written as DNA, the CDR3 is TGTGCCAGCACCACAGGGGTACAGGGAAGGGAAAAACTGTTTTTT. Protein: CASTTGVQGREKLFF. The full variable domain, with the rest looked up from reference TRBV7-9 and TRBJ1-4, is DTGVSQNPRHKITKRGQNVTFRCDPISEHNRLYWYRQTLGQGPEFLTYFQNEAQLEKSRLLSDRFSAERPKGSFSTLEIQRTEQGDSAMYLCASTTGVQGREKLFFGSGTQLSVL.